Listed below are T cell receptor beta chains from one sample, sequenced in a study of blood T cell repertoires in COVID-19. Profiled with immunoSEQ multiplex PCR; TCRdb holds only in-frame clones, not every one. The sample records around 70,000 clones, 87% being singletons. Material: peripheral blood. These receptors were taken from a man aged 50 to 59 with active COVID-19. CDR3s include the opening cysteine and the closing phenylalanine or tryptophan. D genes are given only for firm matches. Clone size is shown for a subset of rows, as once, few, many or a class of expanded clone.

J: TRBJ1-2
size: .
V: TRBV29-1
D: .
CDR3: CSVGSGGPNYGYTF
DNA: TGCAGCGTGGGGTCCGGGGGGCCTAACTATGGCTACACCTTC

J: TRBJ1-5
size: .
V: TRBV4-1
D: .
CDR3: CASSQDSGQPQHF
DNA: TGCGCCAGCAGCCAAGATAGCGGTCAGCCCCAGCATTTT

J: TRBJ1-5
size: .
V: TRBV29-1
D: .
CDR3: CSVELSNNQPQHF
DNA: TGCAGCGTTGAGCTATCTAACAATCAGCCCCAGCATTTT

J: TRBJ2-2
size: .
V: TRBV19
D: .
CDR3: CASSIGPANTGELFF
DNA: TGTGCCAGTAGTATTGGGCCAGCGAACACCGGGGAGCTGTTTTTT

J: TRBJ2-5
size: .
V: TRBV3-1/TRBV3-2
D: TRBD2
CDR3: CASSPGRVPGAIETQYF
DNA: TGTGCCAGCAGCCCCGGGAGGGTACCGGGGGCCATAGAGACCCAGTACTTC

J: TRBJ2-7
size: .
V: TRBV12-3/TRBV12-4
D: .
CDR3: CASSLGQPGEQYF
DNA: TGTGCCAGCAGTCTAGGACAGCCCGGAGAGCAGTACTTC

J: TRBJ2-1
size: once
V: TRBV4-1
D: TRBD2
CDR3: CASSPGRGALSYNEQFF
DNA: TGCGCCAGCTCCCCTGGGCGGGGGGCACTCTCCTACAATGAGCAGTTCTTC

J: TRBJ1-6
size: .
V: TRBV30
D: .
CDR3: CAQSGGTHSPLHF
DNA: TGTGCCCAGAGCGGGGGCACTCATTCACCCCTCCACTTT

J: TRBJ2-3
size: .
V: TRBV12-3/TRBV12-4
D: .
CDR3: CASSTGLDTQYF
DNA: TGTGCCAGCAGTACAGGGTTGGATACGCAGTATTTT

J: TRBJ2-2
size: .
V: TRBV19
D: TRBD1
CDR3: CASSTGQGNTGELFF
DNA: TGTGCCAGTAGCACGGGACAGGGGAACACCGGGGAGCTGTTTTTT

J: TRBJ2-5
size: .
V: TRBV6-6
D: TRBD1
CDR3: CASSYGRGNQETQYF
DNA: TGTGCCAGCAGTTACGGCAGGGGGAACCAAGAGACCCAGTACTTC

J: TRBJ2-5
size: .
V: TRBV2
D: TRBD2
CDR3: CASRGGAGGETQYF
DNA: TGTGCCAGCCGGGGGGGAGCTGGGGGAGAGACCCAGTACTTC

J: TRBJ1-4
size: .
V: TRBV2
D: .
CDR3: CASSERVVATNEKLFF
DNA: TGTGCCAGCAGTGAAAGAGTGGTTGCAACTAATGAAAAACTGTTTTTT

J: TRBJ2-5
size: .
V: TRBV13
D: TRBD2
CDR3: CASSFSLAGGEETQYF
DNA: TGTGCCAGCAGCTTTTCACTAGCGGGGGGGGAGGAGACCCAGTACTTC

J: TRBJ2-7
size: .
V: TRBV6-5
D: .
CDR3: CASSYDGTSEQYF
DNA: TGTGCCAGCAGTTACGACGGGACTTCCGAGCAGTACTTC

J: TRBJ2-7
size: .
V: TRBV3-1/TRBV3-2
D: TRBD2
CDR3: CASSRGLAGGGAYEQYF
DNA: TGTGCCAGCAGCCGGGGACTAGCGGGAGGGGGGGCCTACGAGCAGTACTTC

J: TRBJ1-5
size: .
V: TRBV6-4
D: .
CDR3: CATPPGSNPLYSNQPQHF
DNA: TGTGCCACCCCTCCCGGGTCTAACCCCCTTTATAGCAATCAGCCCCAGCATTTT

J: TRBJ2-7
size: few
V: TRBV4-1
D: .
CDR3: CASSQVGAGEQYF
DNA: TGCGCCAGCAGCCAGGTCGGAGCTGGCGAGCAGTACTTC

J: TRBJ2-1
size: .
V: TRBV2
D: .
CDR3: CASKLRDLEQFF
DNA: TGTGCCAGCAAGCTCCGGGACTTAGAGCAGTTCTTC

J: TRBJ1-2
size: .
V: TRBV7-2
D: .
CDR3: CASSVDPGGYTF
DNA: TGTGCCAGCAGCGTGGATCCGGGAGGCTACACCTTC

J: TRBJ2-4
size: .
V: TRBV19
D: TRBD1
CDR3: CASSPRTGVSYQNIQYF
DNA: TGTGCCAGTAGTCCCCGGACAGGCGTTTCCTACCAAAACATTCAGTACTTC

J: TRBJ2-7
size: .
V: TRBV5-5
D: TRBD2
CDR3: CASSSGTSGRASYEQYF
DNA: TGTGCCAGCAGCTCCGGGACTAGCGGGAGGGCCTCCTACGAGCAGTACTTC

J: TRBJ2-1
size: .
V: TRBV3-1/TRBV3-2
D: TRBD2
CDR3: CASSSKSGRVGNEQFF
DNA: TGTGCCAGCAGTTCAAAGTCCGGGAGGGTAGGGAATGAGCAGTTCTTC

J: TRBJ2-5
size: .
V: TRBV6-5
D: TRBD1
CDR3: CASSYPGGGETQYF
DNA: TGTGCCAGCAGTTACCCAGGGGGCGGGGAGACCCAGTACTTC

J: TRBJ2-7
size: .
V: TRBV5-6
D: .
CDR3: CASSLQGDEQYF
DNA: TGTGCCAGCAGCTTACAGGGCGACGAGCAGTACTTC

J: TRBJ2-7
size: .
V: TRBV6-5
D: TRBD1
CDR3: CASRLQGTYEQYF
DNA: TGTGCCAGCAGGTTACAGGGGACCTACGAGCAGTACTTC

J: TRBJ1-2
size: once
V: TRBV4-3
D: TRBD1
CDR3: CASSHRRDRGDYGYTF
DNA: TGCGCCAGCAGCCATCGCCGGGACAGGGGAGACTATGGCTACACCTTC

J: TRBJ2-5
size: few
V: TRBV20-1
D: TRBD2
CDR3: CSASPGTTQETQYF
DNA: TGCAGTGCTAGTCCCGGGACTACACAAGAGACCCAGTACTTC

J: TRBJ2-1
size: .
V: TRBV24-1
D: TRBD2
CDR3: CATSDFGREGRVF
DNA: TGTGCCACCAGTGATTTTGGGCGGGAGGGCCGAGTCTTC

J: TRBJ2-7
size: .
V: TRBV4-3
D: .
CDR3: CASSQTNFGGDSYEQYF
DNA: TGCGCCAGCAGCCAAACAAATTTCGGAGGGGACTCCTACGAGCAGTACTTC

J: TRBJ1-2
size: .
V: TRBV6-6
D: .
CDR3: CASSLRTDGVYGYTF
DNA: TGTGCCAGCAGCCTAAGAACGGATGGAGTTTATGGCTACACCTTC

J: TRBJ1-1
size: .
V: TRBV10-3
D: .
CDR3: CATRGHLNTEAFF
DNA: TGTGCCACACGGGGACACTTGAACACTGAAGCTTTCTTT

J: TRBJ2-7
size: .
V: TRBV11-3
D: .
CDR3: CASSLQGGGYEQYF
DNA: TGTGCCAGCAGCTTACAGGGAGGAGGATACGAGCAGTACTTC

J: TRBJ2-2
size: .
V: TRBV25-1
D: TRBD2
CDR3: CASSDSGRAFTGELFF
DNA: TGTGCCAGCAGTGATAGCGGGAGGGCCTTCACCGGGGAGCTGTTTTTT

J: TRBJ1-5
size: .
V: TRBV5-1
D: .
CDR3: CASSYNSNQPQHF
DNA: TGCGCCAGCAGTTATAATAGCAATCAGCCCCAGCATTTT